Listed below are T cell receptor beta chains from one sample, sequenced in a study of T-cell memory formation after mild COVID-19. MiXCR was run by TCRdb on the 5' RACE reads, yielding one entry per CDR3 protein. The sample carries about 82,000 distinct CDR3 sequences, about 13% recorded once. Sequencing was carried out using PBMCs or a T cell subset sorted from them (not recorded which). The source of these receptors is an adult woman who had mild COVID-19 (a few samples of this study predate the infection). Cell type and time point are not known. Each CDR3 is given with its conserved first and last residue. A D gene is named only where the DNA matches it firmly. The size of a clone is reported for some rows only, either as once, few or many, or as a class for expanded clones.

TRBJ2-1 | NA | TRBV6-6 | NA | CASSPRESNEQFF | TGTGCCAGCAGTCCCCGGGAATCCAATGAGCAGTTCTTC
TRBJ2-7 | NA | TRBV19 | TRBD1 | CASRDSATYEQYF | TGTGCCAGCCGGGACAGTGCCACCTACGAGCAGTACTTC
TRBJ1-1 | few | TRBV11-2 | TRBD1 | CASSLLGQEGYTEAFF | TGTGCCAGCAGCTTATTGGGACAGGAGGGGTACACTGAAGCTTTCTTT
TRBJ1-1 | NA | TRBV12-3/TRBV12-4 | NA | CASSSGRGRTEAFF | TGTGCCAGCAGTTCCGGTAGGGGTCGGACTGAAGCTTTCTTT
TRBJ2-1 | few | TRBV6-1 | NA | CASQGDLSSYNEQFF | TGTGCCAGCCAAGGAGATCTTAGCTCCTACAATGAGCAGTTCTTC
TRBJ2-1 | few | TRBV7-8 | NA | CASSPRAAGEQFF | TGTGCCAGCAGCCCACGCGCGGCGGGTGAGCAGTTCTTC
TRBJ2-7 | NA | TRBV9 | TRBD1 | CASSPGGDEQYF | TGTGCCAGCAGCCCAGGGGGCGACGAGCAGTACTTC
TRBJ2-7 | few | TRBV11-2 | NA | CASSFLGEYEQYF | TGTGCCAGCAGCTTCCTGGGGGAGTACGAGCAGTACTTC
TRBJ2-3 | NA | TRBV29-1 | TRBD2 | CSAVGLAVFTDTQYF | TGCAGCGCTGTCGGACTAGCGGTATTCACAGATACGCAGTATTTT
TRBJ2-1 | many | TRBV7-8 | NA | CASRGTPRYNEQFF | TGTGCCAGCAGAGGGACACCGAGATACAATGAGCAGTTCTTC
TRBJ2-2 | few | TRBV12-5 | NA | CASGLWGNTGELFF | TGTGCTAGTGGTTTGTGGGGTAACACCGGGGAGCTGTTTTTT
TRBJ1-3 | NA | TRBV6-1 | NA | CASSEAPSSGNTIYF | TGTGCCAGCAGTGAAGCCCCGAGCTCTGGAAACACCATATATTTT
TRBJ1-5 | few | TRBV12-3/TRBV12-4 | NA | CASSFVLATGQPQHF | TGTGCCAGCAGTTTCGTACTAGCCACGGGTCAGCCCCAGCATTTT
TRBJ2-3 | NA | TRBV29-1 | TRBD1 | CSVEGQSAWDTQYF | TGCAGCGTTGAGGGACAGAGTGCCTGGGATACGCAGTATTTT
TRBJ1-1 | NA | TRBV7-6 | NA | CASSPLNTEAFF | TGTGCCAGCAGCCCCCTTAACACTGAAGCTTTCTTT
TRBJ2-5 | NA | TRBV19 | TRBD1 | CASSMGWTGEETQYF | TGTGCCAGTAGTATGGGATGGACAGGGGAAGAGACCCAGTACTTC
TRBJ2-7 | NA | TRBV7-9 | TRBD1 | CASSSDRGLPTYEQYF | TGTGCCAGCAGCTCAGACAGGGGGCTTCCCACCTACGAGCAGTACTTC
TRBJ1-1 | NA | TRBV10-3 | NA | CAISRGGNTEAFF | TGTGCCATCAGTAGGGGGGGGAACACTGAAGCTTTCTTT
TRBJ2-3 | NA | TRBV7-3 | TRBD2 | CASSLAGTSGSGDTQYF | TGTGCCAGCAGCCTAGCCGGGACTAGCGGGAGTGGGGATACGCAGTATTTT
TRBJ2-1 | NA | TRBV27 | NA | CASGGWRTPDNEQFF | TGTGCCAGCGGCGGGTGGCGGACACCTGACAATGAGCAGTTCTTC
TRBJ2-1 | few | TRBV20-1 | NA | CSARDRLRYNEQFF | TGCAGTGCTAGAGATAGACTGCGCTACAATGAGCAGTTCTTC
TRBJ1-1 | NA | TRBV5-1 | NA | CASCPRDTNTEAFF | TGCGCCAGCTGCCCCCGGGACACAAACACTGAAGCTTTCTTT
TRBJ2-1 | few | TRBV3-1 | NA | CASSQDHGGLSEQFF | TGTGCCAGCAGCCAAGATCATGGGGGCCTGAGTGAGCAGTTCTTC
TRBJ2-7 | NA | TRBV14 | TRBD2 | CASSHPNGLAGQTYEQYF | TGTGCCAGCAGTCACCCAAATGGACTAGCGGGCCAAACCTACGAGCAGTACTTC
TRBJ2-7 | NA | TRBV7-9 | NA | CASSLVAGVKGVEQYF | TGTGCCAGCAGCTTAGTTGCAGGTGTTAAGGGCGTAGAGCAGTACTTC